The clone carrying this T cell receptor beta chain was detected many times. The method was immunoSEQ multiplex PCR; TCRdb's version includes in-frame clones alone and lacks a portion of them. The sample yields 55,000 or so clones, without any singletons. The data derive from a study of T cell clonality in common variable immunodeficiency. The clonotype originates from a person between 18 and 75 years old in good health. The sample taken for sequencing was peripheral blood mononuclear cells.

CDR3 loop: CASSSAGGPIYEQFF. The CDR3 DNA, read in part, is TGTGCCAGCAGCTCAGCGGGAGGTCCCATATATGAG. V is TRBV5-6 and J is TRBJ2-1; 9 nucleotides agree with TRBD2. The missing CDR3 end, 3 residues past where the read stops, is filled in from the germline J gene. CDR3 length: 15 amino acids. Germline CDR1 reads SGHDT; CDR2 reads YYEEEE. V shed 3 bases and J 8 bases; nucleotides not matched to a gene: 9.